The clone carrying this T cell receptor beta chain was counted many times. The antigen is undetermined. The sample belongs to a study of neurological immune-mediated disorders. Points from the study as a whole: The multiple sclerosis repertoire cluster had no clinical or MRI feature associated with it.

TCRdb independently ran MiXCR on the 5' RACE reads; one entry per CDR3 protein. The sample carries roughly 74,000 distinct CDR3 sequences, approximately 5.2% recorded once. The ends were cut back, 1 base at V and 3 bases at J, with 13 bases in the middle. The length of the CDR3 is 14 residues. CDR1 is DFQATT, CDR2 SNEGSKA, per germline (reference sequence). Sequences were obtained from PBMCs. This TCR was recovered from a young man with multiple sclerosis. This chain connects TRBV20-1 to TRBJ2-7; a weak D match, TRBD2 (6 bases). The CDR3 sequence is CSARVLERVYEQYF. The CDR3 nucleotides read TGCAGTGCTAGAGTTTTGGAGCGGGTCTACGAGCAGTACTTC.